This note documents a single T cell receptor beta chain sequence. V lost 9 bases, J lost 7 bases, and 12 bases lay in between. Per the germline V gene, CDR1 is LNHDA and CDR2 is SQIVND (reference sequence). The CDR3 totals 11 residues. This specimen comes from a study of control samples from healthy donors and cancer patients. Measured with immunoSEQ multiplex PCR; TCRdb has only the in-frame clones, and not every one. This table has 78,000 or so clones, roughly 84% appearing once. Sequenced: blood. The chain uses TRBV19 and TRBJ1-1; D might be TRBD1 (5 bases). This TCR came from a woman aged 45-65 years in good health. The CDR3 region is CASHSRGEAFF. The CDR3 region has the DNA TGTGCCAGCCACTCGAGGGGTGAAGCTTTCTTT.